The source of this TCR beta chain is a study of T cells in Graves' hyperthyroidism and ophthalmopathy. The study's findings and limits: Ophthalmopathy cases were set apart from stable hyperthyroidism by a 13 V-J model.

The CDR3 spans 16 residues. In germline, CDR1 is LGHDT, CDR2 YNNKEL (reference sequence). J gave up 0 bases and V 1 base, and 5 bases lay outside the gene matches. This clonotype was picked up many times. Antigen unknown. RNA transcripts provided the source from which TCR beta CDR3 regions were amplified. In the first-round RT-PCR of the TCR CDR3, the HTBI primer set was used. TCRdb used MiXCR to reprocess the multiplex PCR reads, holding one entry per CDR3 protein. Of some 460,000 distinct CDR3 sequences in the sample, around a sixth are singletons; the top ten hold around 14%. Diagnosis relied on clinical symptoms, serum thyroxine and TRAb, thyroid ultrasound and orbital computed tomography.

V is TRBV3-1 and J is TRBJ2-7, with 8 bases aligning to TRBD2. Sequenced material: blood. The TCR sequence derives from a woman aged 18-35 years with Graves' hyperthyroidism. The CDR3 spells CASSQGSGGNSYEQYF. The CDR3, as DNA: TGTGCCAGCAGCCAAGGGAGCGGGGGCAACTCCTACGAGCAGTACTTC.